The next 23 T cell receptor beta chains were all read from a single sample in a study of chemoradiotherapy in HPV16-positive cancers. Profiled with immunoSEQ multiplex PCR; TCRdb holds only in-frame clones, not every one. The sample has some 27,000 clones, 85% to 95% seen once. This specimen consisted of blood, obtained from a patient who underwent chemoradiotherapy. The receptors stem from a human donor with HPV-associated anogenital cancer.

The V gene is TRBV10-2, the J gene TRBJ2-2; a possible D gene is TRBD1 (6 bases). Germline loops: CDR1 WSHSY, CDR2 SAAADI. There are 14 residues in the CDR3. Trimming removed 8 bases at V and 3 bases at J, with 13 bases between. CDR3 nucleotides: TGCGCCAGCGGAAGACAGGAGGACACCGGGGAGCTGTTTTTT. Residues: CASGRQEDTGELFF.

The V gene is TRBV4-3, the J gene TRBJ1-2; 8 bases agree with TRBD1. Germline V gene data show CDR1 as LGHNA and CDR2 as YSLEER. The CDR3 extends over 15 amino acids. J was trimmed by 8 bases and V by 1 base; bases with no gene match: 9. The CDR3 spells CASSQGDRLGGGYTF. The CDR3 nucleotides read TGCGCCAGCAGCCAAGGGGACAGGCTCGGAGGGGGCTACACCTTC.

The chain is built from TRBV5-1 and TRBJ2-7; D perhaps matches TRBD2 (5 bases). Germline CDR1 SGHRS, CDR2 YFSETQ. CDR3 length: 16 amino acids. Trimming left V 0 bases short and J 3 bases short, with 16 bases between. CDR3 in DNA: TGCGCCAGCAGCTTGGGTTACGGGAATCGGGTCTACGAGCAGTACTTC. It yields the protein CASSLGYGNRVYEQYF.

This chain joins TRBV18 and TRBJ2-2; unclear D gene. The germline V gene has CDR1 KGHSH and CDR2 LQKENI. V lost 3 bases and J lost 6, with 8 bases in between. The CDR3 sequence is 13 residues long. CDR3 in DNA: TGTGCCAGCTCACCGGAAGGTGCCGGGGAGCTGTTTTTT. Residues: CASSPEGAGELFF.

In nucleotides, the CDR3 is TGCGCCAGCAGCCCTAGACTAGCGGCAGATACGCAGTATTTT. Translating gives CASSPRLAADTQYF. The gene calls are TRBV5-1 and TRBJ2-3, with 9 bases identical to TRBD2. The CDR3 runs to 14 residues. The J segment lost 4 bases and the V segment lost 4 bases, leaving 4 bases of the junction unmatched. The germline V gene has CDR1 SGHRS and CDR2 YFSETQ. Full variable domain (missing parts from reference TRBV5-1 and TRBJ2-3): KAGVTQTPRYLIKTRGQQVTLSCSPISGHRSVSWYQQTPGQGLQFLFEYFSETQRNKGNFPGRFSGRQFSNSRSEMNVSTLELGDSALYLCASSPRLAADTQYFGPGTRLTVL.

J is TRBJ1-5 and V is TRBV5-6, with D perhaps TRBD1 (5 bases). Germline assignment: CDR1 SGHDT and CDR2 YYEEEE. Trimming removed 3 bases at V and 7 bases at J, with 17 bases between. The CDR3 length is 15 residues. CDR3 sequence: CASSSNGRDGQPQHF. As DNA, the CDR3 is TGTGCCAGCAGCTCAAACGGCAGGGATGGGCAGCCCCAGCATTTT.

V is TRBV10-3 and J is TRBJ2-5, with 7 nucleotides matching TRBD1. The V gene's germline CDR1 is ENHRY and CDR2 SYGVKD. V shed 3 bases and J 4 bases; nucleotides not matched to a gene: 8. The CDR3 is 15 amino acids. In DNA form, the CDR3 reads TGTGCCATCAGTGACCCGACAGGGTTGGCAGAGACCCAGTACTTC. Protein product: CAISDPTGLAETQYF.

This sequence joins TRBV5-6 and TRBJ2-7; D is uncertain. This CDR3 spans 13 amino acids. V was clipped by 4 bases and J by 3 bases, with 11 bases between them. CDR1 and CDR2 (germline): SGHDT, YYEEEE. CDR3 nucleotides: TGTGCCAGCAGCAGAGGACGGAACTACGAGCAGTACTTC. Encoded protein: CASSRGRNYEQYF. Filled out from reference TRBV5-6 and TRBJ2-7, the complete variable domain reads DAGVTQSPTHLIKTRGQQVTLRCSPKSGHDTVSWYQQALGQGPQFIFQYYEEEERQRGNFPDRFSGHQFPNYSSELNVNALLLGDSALYLCASSRGRNYEQYFGPGTRLTVT.

The chain has TRBV19 and TRBJ2-3; perhaps TRBD1 as D (6 bases). The V end was cut by 5 bases, the J end by 2 bases, with 20 bases between. The CDR3 consists of 17 residues. CDR1 is LNHDA, CDR2 SQIVND, per germline (reference sequence). The CDR3 region has the DNA TGTGCCAGTAGTGCCCAAAACAGGGCCGGGGCCACAGATACGCAGTATTTT. This gives the protein CASSAQNRAGATDTQYF.

The chain recombines TRBV5-1 with TRBJ1-6; TRBD1 is a possible D gene (5 bases). The CDR3 is made up of 15 amino acids. The germline V gene has CDR1 SGHRS and CDR2 YFSETQ. The V end lost 0 bases, the J end lost 8 bases, and 12 bases lay between the germline ends. This CDR3 is CASSLDGREDSPLHF. The DNA of the CDR3 is TGCGCCAGCAGCTTGGACGGCAGGGAAGATTCACCCCTCCACTTT.

The rearrangement uses TRBV30 and TRBJ1-2; 9 bases agree with TRBD1. The germline CDR1 and CDR2 sequences are GTSNPN and SVGIG (reference sequence). Trimming cost V 4 bases and J 0 bases; bases outside gene matches: 6. There are 15 residues in the CDR3. The CDR3 sequence: CAWIGTGKANYGYTF. The CDR3 DNA is TGTGCCTGGATAGGGACAGGGAAGGCTAACTATGGCTACACCTTC.

The chain employs TRBV18 and TRBJ2-3; the match to TRBD1 covers 7 bases. The CDR3 spans 15 residues. Germline V gene lookup returns CDR1 KGHSH and CDR2 LQKENI. J lost 0 bases, V lost 6 bases, and 6 bases had no gene match. The CDR3 protein is CASSLGQVSTDTQYF. The CDR3 bases are TGTGCCAGCTCCCTTGGACAGGTCAGCACAGATACGCAGTATTTT.

The chain carries TRBV6-8 and TRBJ2-7; D unclear. The V gene's germline CDR1 is MNHGY and CDR2 SAAAGT. V was pared by 0 bases and J by 0 bases, with 9 bases between. The CDR3 runs to 15 residues. CDR3 sequence reads: CASSYSTTRSYEQYF. Here the CDR3 DNA reads TGTGCCAGCAGTTACTCGACCACCCGCTCCTACGAGCAGTACTTC.

The chain combines TRBV18 with TRBJ2-1, with D tentatively TRBD2 (6 bases). Per the germline V gene, CDR1 is KGHSH and CDR2 is LQKENI. V lost 4 bases and J 4 bases, leaving 17 bases between the germline ends. The CDR3 runs to 16 residues. The CDR3 reads CASSQVPGLTYNEQFF. DNA of the CDR3: TGTGCCAGCTCACAGGTACCGGGACTGACTTACAATGAGCAGTTCTTC.

This chain uses TRBV18 with TRBJ1-5; no reliable D call. From germline, CDR1 is KGHSH and CDR2 LQKENI. Trimming cost V 5 bases and J 5 bases, with 16 bases left between them. The CDR3 loop spans 15 amino acids. The DNA of the CDR3 is TGTGCCAGCTCAGGGTCCACAGAGAACTATCAGCCCCAGCATTTT. This gives the protein CASSGSTENYQPQHF.

The V call is TRBV2, the J call TRBJ2-2; tentatively, D is TRBD1 or TRBD2 (6 bases each). This CDR3 has 14 amino acids. Germline V gives CDR1 SNHLY, CDR2 FYNNEI. Trimming took off 5 bases at V and 7 bases at J, with 14 bases between the two ends. CDR3 coding DNA: TGTGCCAGCAGTAGTGGGGGGCAGGGCGGGGAGCTGTTTTTT. Translation: CASSSGGQGGELFF.

The chain is built from TRBV11-2 and TRBJ2-1; no clear D. CDR3 length: 14 amino acids. Germline V CDR1 and CDR2: SGHAT, FQNNGV. The V gene lost 1 base and the J gene lost 3 bases, with 7 bases spanning the gap. CDR3 sequence: CASSLGGVYNEQFF. CDR3 sequence (DNA): TGTGCCAGCAGCTTAGGTGGGGTCTACAATGAGCAGTTCTTC.

This clone was observed a single time. V is TRBV10-2 and J is TRBJ1-5; D might be TRBD1 (6 bases). Germline V gene lookup returns CDR1 WSHSY and CDR2 SAAADI. Trimming removed 3 bases from V and 7 bases from J, with 10 bases in between. This CDR3 has 13 residues. The CDR3 is CASSETGYQPQHF. The CDR3 DNA sequence: TGCGCCAGCAGTGAAACAGGGTACCAGCCCCAGCATTTT.

The chain carries TRBV30 and TRBJ1-1; D might be TRBD1 (5 bases). Germline values: CDR1 GTSNPN, CDR2 SVGIG (reference sequence). This CDR3 comprises 13 residues. V lost 5 bases to trimming and J lost 6 bases, with 16 bases between them. CDR3 bases: TGTGCCTGGTCACAGGCGTCGGGCGCTGAAGCTTTCTTT. Protein: CAWSQASGAEAFF.

This rearrangement joins TRBV19 to TRBJ1-5; no reliable D call. The germline CDR1 and CDR2 sequences are LNHDA and SQIVND (reference sequence). The CDR3 contains 12 residues. Trimming stripped 6 bases from V and 2 bases from J, with 5 bases between. The CDR3 spells CASRAGNQPQHF. The CDR3 coding sequence is TGTGCCAGTAGAGCGGGCAATCAGCCCCAGCATTTT. The full variable domain, completed using reference TRBV19 and TRBJ1-5, is DGGITQSPKYLFRKEGQNVTLSCEQNLNHDAMYWYRQDPGQGLRLIYYSQIVNDFQKGDIAEGYSVSREKKESFPLTVTSAQKNPTAFYLCASRAGNQPQHFGDGTRLSIL.

The chain carries TRBV6-5 and TRBJ2-7; TRBD1 matches at 7 bases. This CDR3 region has 14 residues. CDR1 and CDR2 (germline): MNHEY, SVGAGI. V lost 6 bases to trimming and J lost 2 bases; unmatched junction nucleotides: 7. In nucleotides, the CDR3 is TGTGCCAGCAGCCGATGGGACAGTACCTACGAGCAGTACTTC. Protein product: CASSRWDSTYEQYF.

V and J are TRBV5-1 and TRBJ2-3; D is possibly TRBD2 (6 bases). V was trimmed by 4 bases and J by 2 bases, leaving 11 bases between them. CDR1 is SGHRS, CDR2 YFSETQ, per germline. This CDR3 has 14 residues. CDR3 coding DNA: TGCGCCAGCAGCCCGGGACTTCTCACAGATACGCAGTATTTT. It translates to CASSPGLLTDTQYF.

This clone was detected once. J is TRBJ1-1 and V is TRBV4-2; D is uncertain. Trimming shortened V by 3 bases and J by 7 bases, and 12 bases separated the two germline ends. The CDR3 has 13 residues. Per the germline V gene, CDR1 is LGHNA and CDR2 is YNFKEQ. The CDR3 DNA reads TGTGCCAGCAGCCAGTCATCGGATAGTGAAGCTTTCTTT. It translates to CASSQSSDSEAFF.